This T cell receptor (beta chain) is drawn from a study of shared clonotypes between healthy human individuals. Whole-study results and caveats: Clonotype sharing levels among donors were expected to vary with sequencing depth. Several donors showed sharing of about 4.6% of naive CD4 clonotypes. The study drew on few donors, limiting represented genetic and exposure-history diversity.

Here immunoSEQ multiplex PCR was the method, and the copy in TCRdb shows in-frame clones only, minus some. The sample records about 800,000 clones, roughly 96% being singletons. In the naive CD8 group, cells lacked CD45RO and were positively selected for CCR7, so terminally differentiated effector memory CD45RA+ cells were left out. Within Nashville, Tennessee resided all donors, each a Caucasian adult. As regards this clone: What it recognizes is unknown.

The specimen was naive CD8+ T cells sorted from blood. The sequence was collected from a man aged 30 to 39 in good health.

The CDR3 nucleotides read TGCAGCGTCCCGGGACAGGGCGGCGAAAAACTGTTTTTT. It yields the protein CSVPGQGGEKLFF. V and J are TRBV29-1 and TRBJ1-4; 9 bases map to TRBD1. Germline lookup yields CDR1 SQVTM and CDR2 ANQGSEA. With 6 bases clipped from V and 8 bases from J, the junction kept 7 bases outside the gene matches. The CDR3 covers 13 residues.